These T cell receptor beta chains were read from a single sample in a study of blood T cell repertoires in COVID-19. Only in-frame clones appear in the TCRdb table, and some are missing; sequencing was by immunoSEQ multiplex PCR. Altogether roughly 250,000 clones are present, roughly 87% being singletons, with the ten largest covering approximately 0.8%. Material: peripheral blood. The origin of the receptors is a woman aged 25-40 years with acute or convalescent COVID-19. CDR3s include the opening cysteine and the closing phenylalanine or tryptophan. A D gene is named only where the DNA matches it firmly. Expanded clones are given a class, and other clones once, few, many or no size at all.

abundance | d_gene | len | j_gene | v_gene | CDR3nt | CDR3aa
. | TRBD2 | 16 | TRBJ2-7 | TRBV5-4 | TGTGCCAGCAGCCCCCCGGGGACTAGCGGGAGCTACGAGCAGTACTTC | CASSPPGTSGSYEQYF
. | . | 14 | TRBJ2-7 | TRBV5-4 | TGTGCCAGCAGACTTGACAGTTTGTCCTACGAGCAGTACTTC | CASRLDSLSYEQYF
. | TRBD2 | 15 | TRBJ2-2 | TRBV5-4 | TGTGCCAGCAGCTTGGCGGGAGGGGTCACCGGGGAGCTGTTTTTT | CASSLAGGVTGELFF
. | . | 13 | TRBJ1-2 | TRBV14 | TGTGCCAGCACTCCAGACAGAAACTATGGCTACACCTTC | CASTPDRNYGYTF
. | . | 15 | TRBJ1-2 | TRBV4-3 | TGCGCCAGCAGCCAAGGGGAAACGGGGGACTATGGCTACACCTTC | CASSQGETGDYGYTF
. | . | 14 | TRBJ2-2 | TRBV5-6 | TGTGCCAGCACCACCGGAGCTAACACCGGGGAGCTGTTTTTT | CASTTGANTGELFF
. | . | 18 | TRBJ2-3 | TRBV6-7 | TGTGCCAGCAGTTGCCCACCGTTCGTCGGTACTAGCACAGATACGCAGTATTTT | CASSCPPFVGTSTDTQYF
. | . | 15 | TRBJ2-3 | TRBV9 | TGTGCCAGCAGTCGCCCCGTAGGGGGATCGGATACGCAGTATTTT | CASSRPVGGSDTQYF
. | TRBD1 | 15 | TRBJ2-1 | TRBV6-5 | TGTGCCAGCAGGAAGGGACAGGGGGCGGGCAATGAGCAGTTCTTC | CASRKGQGAGNEQFF
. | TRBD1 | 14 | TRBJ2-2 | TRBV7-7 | TGTGCCAGCAGCTTAGGACAGGGGTCCGGGGAGCTGTTTTTT | CASSLGQGSGELFF
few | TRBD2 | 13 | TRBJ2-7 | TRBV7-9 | TGTGCCAGCAGCTTAGGGACTAGTACCGAGCAGTACTTC | CASSLGTSTEQYF
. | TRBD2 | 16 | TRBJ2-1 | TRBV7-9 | TGTGCCAGCAGCTCCCGGGGACTAGCGGGTTTGGGGGAGCAGTTCTTC | CASSSRGLAGLGEQFF
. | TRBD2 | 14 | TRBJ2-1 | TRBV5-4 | TGTGCCAGCAGCTTGAATAGCGGGAGTGTATTTGAGTTCTTC | CASSLNSGSVFEFF
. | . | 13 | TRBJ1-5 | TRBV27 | TGTGCCAGCAGTCTCCTCCCCTATCAGCCCCAGCATTTT | CASSLLPYQPQHF
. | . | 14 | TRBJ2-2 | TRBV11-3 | TGTGCCAGCAGCTTAACGGCGAACACCGGGGAGCTGTTTTTT | CASSLTANTGELFF
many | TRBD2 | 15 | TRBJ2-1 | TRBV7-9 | TGTGCCAGCAGTCACGTGGCTAGCGGGAGTAATGAGCAGTTCTTC | CASSHVASGSNEQFF